The source of this T cell receptor (beta chain) is a study of PD-1 blockade in classical Hodgkin lymphoma. Whole-study context: Nivolumab dosing for patients was 3 mg/kg, administered intravenously every 2 weeks.

All patients experienced relapse after autologous stem cell transplantation, and brentuximab vedotin exposure was variable. Best overall response was complete response, partial response or progressive disease in these relapsed/refractory classical Hodgkin lymphoma patients. V was clipped by 8 bases and J by 6 bases; unmatched bases: 8. The CDR3 spans 13 residues. The germline V gene encodes CDR1 MNHEY and CDR2 SMNVEV (reference sequence). Study-wide results and caveats: CD4+ TCR diversity, unlike CD8+, rose significantly by C4D1.

Sequencing was performed with immunoSEQ multiplex PCR; in TCRdb, only in-frame clones are kept and a portion is missing. The sample has fewer than 30,000 clones; over 65% are singletons. As concerns this clone: Its antigen is not identified.

The clonotype was recovered from a human donor with classical Hodgkin lymphoma. J is TRBJ2-7 and V is TRBV27; TRBD1 aligns across 9 bases. Material: peripheral blood mononuclear cells (PBMCs), obtained before the second cycle of nivolumab. For the CDR3, the DNA is TGTGCCAGCGGATGGGACAGGGTGTCCGAGCAGTACTTC. Protein: CASGWDRVSEQYF.